The clone carrying this TCR beta chain came up many times. As yet, its antigen is unknown. Employing constant-segment primers, 5'RACE generated TCR alpha and TCR beta cDNA libraries bearing sample barcodes and UMIs. TCRdb itself ran the 5' RACE reads through MiXCR, one entry per CDR3 protein. The table records 75,000 to 95,000 distinct CDR3 sequences, about 12% of them present only once. This entry is derived from a study of T-cell memory formation after mild COVID-19. Study overall: Largely, the TCR clusters proved donor specific. Study-wide results and limits: Cross-reactive memory seemingly joined, as some responding clones were found in pre-infection memory. Later expanders leaned toward CD4+, whereas clones contracting from day 15 to 85 were balanced CD4/CD8.

This CDR3 has 13 amino acids. In germline, CDR1 is SQVTM, CDR2 ANQGSEA. With 1 base removed from V and 7 bases from J, the gap between germline ends came to 11 bases. This sequence joins TRBV29-1 and TRBJ2-1; the D is unclear. Sequencing was performed on PBMCs or a T cell subset sorted from them (not recorded which). The TCR comes from an adult woman who had mild COVID-19 (a few samples of this study predate the infection). Cell type and time point are not known. The CDR3 region is CSVEVKGPNEQFF. DNA for the CDR3: TGCAGCGTTGAAGTTAAGGGCCCGAATGAGCAGTTCTTC.